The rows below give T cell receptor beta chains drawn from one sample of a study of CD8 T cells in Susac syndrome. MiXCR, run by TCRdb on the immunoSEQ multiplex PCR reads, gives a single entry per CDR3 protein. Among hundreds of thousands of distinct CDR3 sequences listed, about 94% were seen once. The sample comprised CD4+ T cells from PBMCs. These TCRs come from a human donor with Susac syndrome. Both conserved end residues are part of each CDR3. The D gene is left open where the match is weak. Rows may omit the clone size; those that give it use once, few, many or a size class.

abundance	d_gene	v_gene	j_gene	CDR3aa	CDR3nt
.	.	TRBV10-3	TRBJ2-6	CAANVLTF	TGTGCCGCCAACGTCCTGACTTTC
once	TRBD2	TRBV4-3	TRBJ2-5	CASSLSGGTQETQYF	TGCGCCAGCAGCCTCAGCGGGGGGACCCAAGAGACCCAGTACTTC
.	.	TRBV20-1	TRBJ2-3	CSAIVRGSTDTQYF	TGCAGTGCTATAGTACGGGGGAGCACAGATACGCAGTATTTT
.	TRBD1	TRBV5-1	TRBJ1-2	CASSNLGTGNYGYTF	TGCGCCAGCAGCAATTTGGGGACAGGGAACTATGGCTACACCTTC
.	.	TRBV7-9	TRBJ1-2	CASTPPGGGRGYTF	TGTGCCAGCACCCCACCCGGGGGAGGTAGGGGCTACACCTTC
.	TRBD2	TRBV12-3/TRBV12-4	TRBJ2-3	CASSPLAGGGDTQYF	TGTGCCAGCAGTCCCCTAGCGGGGGGCGGGGATACGCAGTATTTT
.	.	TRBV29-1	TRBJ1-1	CSVGEDGMNTEAFF	TGCAGCGTTGGAGAGGATGGCATGAACACTGAAGCTTTCTTT
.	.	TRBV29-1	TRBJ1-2	CSVEGMASQTNYGYTF	TGCAGCGTTGAAGGTATGGCCAGCCAAACAAACTATGGCTACACCTTC
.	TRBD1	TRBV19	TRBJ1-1	CASFRQGRGTEAFF	TGTGCCAGTTTCAGACAGGGGCGAGGCACTGAAGCTTTCTTT
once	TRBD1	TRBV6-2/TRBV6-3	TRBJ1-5	CASSSGGNPDRGAYQPQHF	TGTGCCAGCAGTTCGGGTGGAAACCCCGACAGGGGGGCTTATCAGCCCCAGCATTTT
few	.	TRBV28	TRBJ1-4	CASSSDRGSEKLFF	TGTGCCAGCAGTTCCGACCGGGGCAGTGAAAAACTGTTTTTT
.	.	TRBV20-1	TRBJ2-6	CSAEQPSGANVLTF	TGCAGTGCGGAACAGCCCTCTGGGGCCAACGTCCTGACTTTC
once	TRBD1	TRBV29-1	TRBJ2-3	CSVLTGATSTDTQYF	TGCAGCGTTCTGACAGGGGCTACTAGCACAGATACGCAGTATTTT
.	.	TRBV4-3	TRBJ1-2	CASSQDGRGFTF	TGCGCCAGCAGCCAAGATGGAAGGGGCTTTACCTTC
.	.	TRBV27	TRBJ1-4	CASSLTRVDEKLFF	TGTGCCAGCAGCCTAACAAGGGTAGATGAAAAACTGTTTTTT
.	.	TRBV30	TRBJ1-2	CAWTATGLGGYTF	TGTGCCTGGACCGCTACGGGGCTGGGCGGCTACACCTTC
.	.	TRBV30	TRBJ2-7	CAWSVRDSFYEQYF	TGTGCCTGGAGTGTACGAGACAGTTTCTACGAGCAGTACTTC
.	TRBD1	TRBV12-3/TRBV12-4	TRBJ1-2	CASSLGGTGKTNYGYTF	TGTGCCAGCAGTTTAGGAGGGACAGGGAAAACTAACTATGGCTACACCTTC
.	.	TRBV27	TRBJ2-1	CASSLPGTRNEQFF	TGTGCCAGCAGTTTACCCGGGACCCGCAATGAGCAGTTCTTC
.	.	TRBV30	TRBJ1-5	CARSEGGNQPQHF	TGTGCCCGGAGTGAGGGCGGCAATCAGCCCCAGCATTTT
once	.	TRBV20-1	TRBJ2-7	CSAGSDSSYEQYF	TGCAGTGCTGGTTCAGACAGCTCCTACGAGCAGTACTTC
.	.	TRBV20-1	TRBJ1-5	CSARGDLGPGNQPQHF	TGCAGTGCTAGAGGGGATCTCGGCCCGGGAAATCAGCCCCAGCATTTT
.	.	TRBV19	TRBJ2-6	CASARGANVLTF	TGTGCCAGCGCCCGTGGGGCCAACGTCCTGACTTTC
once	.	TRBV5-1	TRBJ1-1	CASSLSIAGTEAFF	TGCGCCAGCAGCTTGTCTATAGCGGGGACTGAAGCTTTCTTT